This entry describes one T cell receptor beta chain. CDR3 size: 16 residues. The germline CDR1 and CDR2 sequences are SGHTA and FQGNSA. With 6 bases clipped from V and 0 bases from J, the junction kept 6 bases outside the gene matches. The sample is drawn from a study of blood T cell repertoires in COVID-19. Using immunoSEQ multiplex PCR, the repertoire was profiled, and TCRdb retains in-frame clones only, with some absent. Of 200,000 to 300,000 clones listed, approximately 89% are singletons. The V gene is TRBV7-2, the J gene TRBJ1-3; 9 bases agree with TRBD1. Sequenced sample: PBMCs or T cells enriched from blood (not recorded which). The TCR was taken from a woman in her thirties or forties who had been exposed to COVID-19. The CDR3 reads CASRTDRGFSGNTIYF. DNA for the CDR3: TGTGCCAGCAGAACGGACAGGGGTTTCTCTGGAAACACCATATATTTT.